Sequencing of this T cell receptor beta chain was carried out in a study of spatial heterogeneity in lung cancer. Indicated time point: sample taken at primary tumor resection. Donation came from over 60 patients with untreated early-stage non-small cell lung cancer. TCRdb re-analysed the 5' RACE reads in MiXCR, keeping a single row per CDR3 protein. The sample shows 7,000 or so distinct CDR3 sequences, 7% of them seen only once. The CDR3 has 14 residues. V lost 6 bases, J lost 9 bases, and 7 bases stayed unmatched. Germline CDR1 is SGHDN and CDR2 is FVKESK. J is TRBJ2-1 and V is TRBV14, with TRBD2 matching 11 bases. The receptor comes from a male donor with early-stage non-small cell lung cancer. Sequences were derived from PBMCs, sampled at surgery. This chain's CDR3 is CASSPLAGEFEQFF. The CDR3 bases are TGTGCCAGCAGTCCACTAGCGGGAGAATTTGAGCAGTTCTTC.